Below, 17 T cell receptor beta chains from the same sample are listed, as sequenced in a study of blood T cell repertoires in COVID-19. Produced via immunoSEQ multiplex PCR; TCRdb's table is partial and in-frame only. The sample records under 250,000 clones, roughly 86% being singletons. Source material: peripheral blood. The origin of the receptors is a woman aged 55-69 years who had recovered from COVID-19.

About this clone itself: At the DNA level, this CDR3 is encoded by other sequences in the same sample as well. The V call is TRBV19, the J call TRBJ1-5; D may be TRBD1 (6 bases). The ends were cut back, 5 bases at V and 0 bases at J, with 11 bases in the middle. This CDR3 has 15 amino acids. Germline V CDR1 and CDR2: LNHDA, SQIVND (reference sequence). The CDR3 protein is CASSFAGVSNQPQHF. The CDR3, as DNA: TGTGCCAGTAGTTTTGCAGGGGTTAGCAATCAGCCCCAGCATTTT.

This clone was observed a handful of times. J is TRBJ1-2 and V is TRBV5-1, with TRBD1 matching over 9 bases. This CDR3 region has 15 residues. The germline V gene encodes CDR1 SGHRS and CDR2 YFSETQ. Trimming cost V 3 bases and J 1 base; bases outside gene matches: 4. The chain's CDR3 is CASSSGTGSNYGYTF. CDR3 sequence (DNA): TGCGCCAGCAGCTCGGGGACAGGGAGTAACTATGGCTACACCTTC.

V usage is TRBV4-1 and J usage is TRBJ1-2; 7 bases align to TRBD1. Per germline, CDR1 MGHRA and CDR2 YSYEKL. The CDR3 extends over 13 amino acids. V dropped 4 bases and J dropped 3; count of bases not matched to a gene: 2. CDR3 sequence (DNA): TGCGCCAGCAGCCGGGACAGTTACTATGGCTACACCTTC. Its protein product is CASSRDSYYGYTF.

This clone appeared once. The V call is TRBV4-2, the J call TRBJ2-7; 9 bases map to TRBD2. CDR1 is LGHNA and CDR2 is YNFKEQ in the germline V gene. J lost 3 bases, V lost 3 bases, and 9 bases had no gene match. The CDR3 loop spans 16 amino acids. In DNA form, the CDR3 reads TGTGCCAGCAGCCACCCCCGCGGGGGGGTGGGCTACGAGCAGTACTTC. Amino acid sequence: CASSHPRGGVGYEQYF.

This rearrangement joins TRBV3-1 (or the pseudogene TRBV3-2) to TRBJ2-2; D not certain. Trimming took 1 base from V and 7 from J, leaving 7 bases between them. The CDR3 runs 13 residues. CDR1 and CDR2 from the germline V gene are LGHDT and YNNKEL (reference sequence). The CDR3 bases are TGTGCCAGCAGCCAAGGTGGGCGCGGGGAGCTGTTTTTT. Its protein product is CASSQGGRGELFF.

The V and J genes are TRBV5-1 and TRBJ1-1, with 7 bases fitting TRBD1. The J segment lost 5 bases and the V segment lost 4 bases, leaving 8 bases of the junction unmatched. From germline, CDR1 is SGHRS and CDR2 YFSETQ. The CDR3 is 14 amino acids. The CDR3, as DNA: TGCGCCAGCAGCCGGGACAGCGCCCCGACTGAAGCTTTCTTT. Protein: CASSRDSAPTEAFF.

The chain employs TRBV19 and TRBJ1-5, with 7 bases that match TRBD1. CDR3 length: 17 residues. Germline lookup yields CDR1 LNHDA and CDR2 SQIVND (reference sequence). Unmatched junction bases numbered 12, after V lost 5 bases and J lost 2 bases. Here the CDR3 reads CASSPDRYWVGNQPQHF. The CDR3 DNA reads TGTGCCAGTAGTCCGGACAGGTATTGGGTTGGCAATCAGCCCCAGCATTTT.

The gene calls are TRBV7-9 and TRBJ1-1; TRBD1 matches 9 bases. Germline V gives CDR1 SEHNR, CDR2 FQNEAQ (reference sequence). Germline trimming cut 5 bases from V and 4 bases from J; bases unmatched to any gene: 8. The CDR3 length is 15 residues. CDR3 DNA: TGTGCCAGCAGCGCCAGACAGGGGGAGGGCACTGAAGCTTTCTTT. This codes for CASSARQGEGTEAFF.

This chain connects TRBV18 to TRBJ1-5; D gene uncertain. The CDR3 has 15 residues. The ends were cut back, 3 bases at V and 0 bases at J, with 9 bases in the middle. Looked up from germline, CDR1 is KGHSH and CDR2 is LQKENI. The CDR3 loop is CASSPVAISNQPQHF. The CDR3 DNA sequence: TGTGCCAGCTCACCGGTGGCCATTAGCAATCAGCCCCAGCATTTT. Based on the CDR3 plus reference TRBV18 and TRBJ1-5, the full variable domain is NAGVMQNPRHLVRRRGQEARLRCSPMKGHSHVYWYRQLPEEGLKFMVYLQKENIIDESGMPKERFSAEFPKEGPSILRIQQVVRGDSAAYFCASSPVAISNQPQHFGDGTRLSIL.

About this clone itself: One end of the junction does not line up with germline, which may come from a read error. The V and J genes are TRBV7-2 and TRBJ2-7, with D possibly TRBD1 on 6 matching bases. CDR1 is SGHTA and CDR2 is FQGNSA in the germline V gene. This CDR3 has 14 residues. CDR3 sequence (DNA): TGTGCCAGCAGCTTTTTACAGGGCTCCCACGAGCAGTACTTC. Translation gives CASSFLQGSHEQYF. Full variable domain (outside the CDR3, taken from reference TRBV7-2 and TRBJ2-7): GAGVSQSPSNKVTEKGKDVELRCDPISGHTALYWYRQSLGQGLEFLIYFQGNSAPDKSGLPSDRFSAERTGGSVSTLTIQRTQQEDSAVYLCASSFLQGSHEQYFGPGTRLTVT.

The chain carries TRBV5-8 and TRBJ1-2; no reliable D call. Trimming removed 2 bases at V and 0 bases at J, with 5 bases between. Germline lookup yields CDR1 SGHTS and CDR2 YDEGEE. This CDR3 region has 13 residues. CDR3 region: CASSFTPNYGYTF. The CDR3 nucleotides are TGTGCCAGCAGCTTCACTCCTAACTATGGCTACACCTTC. Full variable domain (rest looked up from reference TRBV5-8 and TRBJ1-2): EAGVTQSPTHLIKTRGQQATLRCSPISGHTSVYWYQQALGLGLQFLLWYDEGEERNRGNFPPRFSGRQFPNYSSELNVNALELEDSALYLCASSFTPNYGYTFGSGTRLTVV.

This clone was seen just once. The rearrangement links TRBV4-2 to TRBJ2-7, with 10 bases fitting TRBD2. The CDR3 has 17 amino acids. V lost 1 base to trimming and J lost 1 base; unmatched junction nucleotides: 7. Germline assignment: CDR1 LGHNA and CDR2 YNFKEQ. The CDR3 reads CASSQGESGGVSYEQYF. DNA of the CDR3: TGTGCCAGCAGCCAAGGAGAGAGCGGGGGGGTTTCCTACGAGCAGTACTTC.

J is TRBJ1-5 and V is TRBV27; the D is unclear. The CDR3 consists of 13 residues. In germline, CDR1 is MNHEY, CDR2 SMNVEV (reference sequence). Trimming left V 3 bases short and J 0 bases short, with 3 bases between. CDR3 nucleotides: TGTGCCAGCAGTTTTTATAGCAATCAGCCCCAGCATTTT. Translating it yields CASSFYSNQPQHF.

There are a few counts of this clone. The CDR3 protein is CASSINRGEKLFF. CDR3 in DNA: TGTGCCAGTAGTATAAACAGGGGTGAAAAACTGTTTTTT. The chain recombines TRBV19 with TRBJ1-4, with 7 positions matching TRBD1. The CDR3 totals 13 residues. J gave up 7 bases and V 2 bases, and 1 base lay outside the gene matches. Germline values: CDR1 LNHDA, CDR2 SQIVND (reference sequence).

In its sample, this clone was seen once. The chain couples TRBV5-1 to TRBJ1-6, with D unresolved. CDR3 length: 18 amino acids. Trimming removed 0 bases from V and 4 bases from J, with 17 bases in between. CDR1 and CDR2 (germline): SGHRS, YFSETQ. This CDR3 reads CASSLDLGSGSYNSPLHF. CDR3 sequence (DNA): TGCGCCAGCAGCTTGGACTTGGGGAGCGGCTCGTATAATTCACCCCTCCACTTT. Full variable domain (outside the CDR3, taken from reference TRBV5-1 and TRBJ1-6): KAGVTQTPRYLIKTRGQQVTLSCSPISGHRSVSWYQQTPGQGLQFLFEYFSETQRNKGNFPGRFSGRQFSNSRSEMNVSTLELGDSALYLCASSLDLGSGSYNSPLHFGNGTRLTVT.

The chain combines TRBV4-3 with TRBJ2-2, with D possibly being TRBD1 (6 bases). The V and J ends lost 3 bases and 7 bases respectively, with 12 bases between them. CDR1 LGHNA and CDR2 YSLEER come from the germline V gene. The CDR3 sequence is 14 residues long. CDR3 sequence reads: CASSHDHRVGELFF. The CDR3 nucleotides read TGCGCCAGCAGCCACGACCACAGGGTCGGGGAGCTGTTTTTT.

This clone came up once. The chain uses TRBV19 and TRBJ1-6; a possible D gene is TRBD1 (6 bases). This CDR3 has 17 amino acids. The germline CDR1 and CDR2 sequences are LNHDA and SQIVND (reference sequence). With 3 bases removed from V and 7 bases from J, the gap between germline ends came to 19 bases. CDR3 nucleotides: TGTGCCAGTAGTATCCGGAGTGGGACATCGAAAAATTCACCCCTCCACTTT. This gives the protein CASSIRSGTSKNSPLHF.